This T cell receptor beta chain was identified in a study of immune evolution from preneoplasia to lung adenocarcinoma. Study-wide background: HLA loss of heterozygosity: less than 9% AIS, about 15% MIA, around 35% ADC, none AAH. The study, taken as a whole, reports: T cell clonality was higher in KRAS-mutant than EGFR-mutant or wild-type nodules. Top clone share appeared to fall from AAH through AIS, MIA, adenocarcinoma.

Only in-frame clones appear in the TCRdb table, and some are missing; sequencing was by immunoSEQ multiplex PCR. The data contain under 7,500 clones, about four fifths of them singletons. Turning to this clone: The target antigen is unknown.

Premalignant or tumor cells were enriched by macro-dissection after pathologic assessment. J was trimmed by 3 bases and V by 3 bases; bases with no gene match: 3. Germline V gives CDR1 MNHNS, CDR2 SASEGT. CDR3 length: 14 residues. The V call is TRBV6-1, the J call TRBJ1-2; 8 bases fit TRBD1. The sequence was collected from a person aged 60-79 years with lung adenocarcinoma. Specimen: FFPE minimally invasive lung adenocarcinoma tissue. In DNA, the CDR3 is TGTGCCAGCAGTGACAGGGGGCTATACTATGGCTACACCTTC. Translated: CASSDRGLYYGYTF.